This T cell receptor (beta chain) stems from a study of vaccination and CD4 T cells after COVID-19. Overall study: The study enrolled six male and four female convalescents, two of whom were Hispanic. Post-diagnosis, post-COVID samples were collected after a median roughly 100 days, ranging 35 to 161.

Sample treatment: approximately 10-day PBMC culture with coronavirus spike peptide pools or control peptides (ViraFEST assay). March to December 2020 was the span of positive PCR dates, which predated US Alpha, Beta and Delta variants. CD4+ T cells were isolated by negative selection after 10 days of culture. Germline V lookup: CDR1 LNHDA, CDR2 SQIVND (reference sequence). With V trimmed by 1 base and J by 3 bases, 6 bases remained unmatched. This CDR3 spans 15 amino acids. On this clonotype itself: What it binds is not known.

Oncomine TCR Beta short-read sequencing was applied to DNA from cultured CD4+ T cells. One entry per CDR3 protein, called by TCRdb with MiXCR from the PCR reads. This sample yields roughly 15,000 distinct CDR3 sequences, of which 44% are seen a single time; around 3.4% belongs to the top ten. The chain is built from TRBV19 and TRBJ2-7; 7 nucleotides match TRBD1. This clonotype was obtained from a human donor who had recovered from COVID-19. The specimen sequenced was CD4+ T cells from blood, cultured in vitro. CDR3 region: CASSIVTGTVYEQYF. CDR3 nucleotides: TGTGCCAGTAGTATAGTCACCGGGACAGTCTACGAGCAGTACTTC.